This is a list of T cell receptor beta chains from one sample in a study of shared T cell receptors in the human thymus. The table came from immunoSEQ multiplex PCR; TCRdb's copy has only in-frame clones and leaves some out. The sample has some 760,000 clones; approximately 85% are singletons. These same data were also listed under a study on human thymus T cells.

Sequences were obtained from thymocytes. Source of these receptors: a girl under three years old with a congenital heart defect. The CDR3 runs from the conserved cysteine through the conserved F or W. D genes are given only for firm matches. Some rows mark clone size as missing; the rest say once, few, many or name a class of expanded clone.

V gene	clone size	D gene	J gene	CDR3 protein	CDR3 DNA
TRBV12-5	.	.	TRBJ1-2	CASTPPMEGTSLYGYTF	TGTGCTAGCACTCCCCCGATGGAGGGGACTAGCCTTTATGGCTACACCTTC
TRBV9	.	.	TRBJ2-7	CASSVSGSGEQYF	TGTGCCAGCAGCGTTAGCGGTTCCGGGGAGCAGTACTTC
TRBV7-6	.	.	TRBJ1-5	CASSLAGGQNQPQHF	TGTGCCAGCAGCTTAGCTGGAGGGCAGAATCAGCCCCAGCATTTT
TRBV30	.	.	TRBJ1-5	CAWSGTRGNQPQHF	TGTGCCTGGAGTGGGACCAGGGGCAATCAGCCCCAGCATTTT
TRBV5-5	.	TRBD2	TRBJ2-7	CASSLRLASSYEQYF	TGTGCCAGCAGCCTCAGACTAGCGAGCTCCTACGAGCAGTACTTC
TRBV6-5	.	TRBD1	TRBJ2-5	CASSYSPNRGRKTQYF	TGTGCCAGCAGTTACTCCCCAAACAGGGGGCGGAAGACCCAGTACTTC
TRBV29-1	.	.	TRBJ1-2	CSDREKNYGYTF	TGCAGCGACAGGGAGAAAAACTATGGCTACACCTTC
TRBV5-5	.	TRBD1	TRBJ1-2	CASSYQTGTGGYYTF	TGTGCCAGCAGCTATCAGACCGGGACAGGGGGTTACTACACCTTC
TRBV29-1	.	TRBD2	TRBJ2-5	CSVELASETQYF	TGCAGCGTGGAACTAGCGTCAGAGACCCAGTACTTC
TRBV11-2	.	TRBD1	TRBJ1-3	CASSLGPGTADSGNTIYF	TGTGCCAGCAGCTTAGGCCCCGGGACAGCCGACTCTGGAAACACCATATATTTT
TRBV25-1	.	.	TRBJ1-2	CASRDAGPRYGYTF	TGTGCCAGCAGGGACGCGGGACCCCGTTATGGCTACACCTTC
TRBV7-4	.	TRBD1	TRBJ1-2	CASSLRDSPYGYTF	TGTGCCAGCAGCTTAAGGGACAGTCCCTATGGCTACACCTTC
TRBV11-3	.	.	TRBJ1-1	CASSLDGALNTEAFF	TGTGCCAGCAGCCTTGATGGGGCTCTGAACACTGAAGCTTTCTTT
TRBV2	once	.	TRBJ1-1	CASLDRGCLSYTEAFF	TGTGCCAGCCTAGATAGGGGCTGTCTCTCCTACACTGAAGCTTTCTTT
TRBV12-5	once	TRBD1	TRBJ1-5	CASGGGTGPFNQPQHF	TGTGCTAGTGGGGGGGGGACAGGGCCCTTCAATCAGCCCCAGCATTTT
TRBV30	.	.	TRBJ2-7	CAWSPRGAYEQYF	TGTGCCTGGAGCCCCAGGGGCGCTTACGAGCAGTACTTC
TRBV6-1	.	.	TRBJ2-5	CASSLHGTHEETQYF	TGTGCCAGCAGTCTGCACGGGACACATGAAGAGACCCAGTACTTC
TRBV15	.	TRBD1	TRBJ2-7	CATSRTGTEGKGTYEQYF	TGTGCCACCAGCAGGACAGGGACAGAGGGGAAGGGGACCTACGAGCAGTACTTC
TRBV30	.	.	TRBJ1-5	CAWRTKGSNTATLYSNQPQHF	TGTGCCTGGAGGACCAAGGGGTCAAACACTGCTACACTATATAGCAATCAGCCCCAGCATTTT
TRBV6-1	.	.	TRBJ2-7	CASSVPVPRGDSSYEQYF	TGTGCCAGCAGTGTCCCCGTCCCGCGGGGCGATAGCTCCTACGAGCAGTACTTC
TRBV2	once	TRBD1	TRBJ1-2	CASSEAEQARGTNYGYTF	TGTGCCAGCAGTGAAGCGGAACAGGCCAGGGGGACTAACTATGGCTACACCTTC
TRBV11-2	.	TRBD2	TRBJ2-5	CASSVTSGGHQETQYF	TGTGCCAGCAGCGTAACTAGCGGGGGTCACCAAGAGACCCAGTACTTC
TRBV2	.	.	TRBJ2-5	CASSCIQGRETQYF	TGTGCCAGCAGTTGTATTCAGGGGCGGGAGACCCAGTACTTC
TRBV5-4	.	TRBD2	TRBJ2-3	CASSNRTSGGGGADTQYF	TGTGCCAGCAGTAACCGGACTAGCGGGGGCGGTGGTGCAGATACGCAGTATTTT
TRBV12-5	.	TRBD1	TRBJ2-7	CASGLADSNGTELYEQYF	TGTGCTAGTGGTTTGGCCGATTCTAACGGGACAGAACTATACGAGCAGTACTTC
TRBV5-4	.	.	TRBJ1-6	CASSLRGKQGPSYNSPLHF	TGTGCCAGCAGCTTGAGGGGCAAACAGGGTCCATCCTATAATTCACCCCTCCACTTT
TRBV4-2	.	.	TRBJ2-7	CASSQDPDIFYEQYF	TGTGCCAGCAGCCAAGATCCGGACATATTCTACGAGCAGTACTTC
TRBV27	.	.	TRBJ2-6	CASSWLAGANVLTF	TGTGCCAGCAGTTGGCTGGCTGGGGCCAACGTCCTGACTTTC
TRBV5-4	.	.	TRBJ1-2	CASSPWRNRAQRYGYTF	TGTGCCAGCAGCCCTTGGAGGAACAGGGCACAACGCTATGGCTACACCTTC
TRBV4-1	.	.	TRBJ1-4	CASSQEREGVEKLFF	TGCGCCAGCAGCCAAGAGAGGGAGGGGGTTGAAAAACTGTTTTTT
TRBV27	once	.	TRBJ1-2	CASWIPGGGLSGYTF	TGTGCCAGCTGGATTCCGGGCGGGGGGCTCAGCGGCTACACCTTC
TRBV28	.	.	TRBJ1-5	CASSVSRVVCRSNQPQHF	TGTGCCAGCAGCGTCTCCAGGGTGGTTTGTAGGAGCAATCAGCCCCAGCATTTT
TRBV11-2	.	TRBD1	TRBJ1-4	CASSSQGPPGTNEKLFF	TGTGCCAGCAGTTCACAGGGGCCACCGGGCACTAATGAAAAACTGTTTTTT
TRBV5-3	once	.	TRBJ1-2	CAPNLRGFYGYTF	TGTGCCCCCAACCTGCGGGGGTTTTATGGCTACACCTTC
TRBV7-9	.	TRBD2	TRBJ2-7	CASSLPSGGSYEQYF	TGTGCCAGCAGCTTACCTAGCGGGGGGTCCTACGAGCAGTACTTC
TRBV5-3	.	.	TRBJ2-7	CARSPIPIIYEQYF	TGTGCCAGAAGCCCGATCCCTATTATCTACGAGCAGTACTTC
TRBV9	.	.	TRBJ1-3	CASSSKPQGTGNTIYF	TGTGCCAGCAGCTCCAAACCACAGGGTACCGGAAACACCATATATTTT
TRBV5-1	.	TRBD2	TRBJ2-1	CASSVWTSGGASNEQFF	TGCGCCAGCAGCGTTTGGACTAGCGGGGGGGCTTCCAATGAGCAGTTCTTC
TRBV6-5	.	.	TRBJ1-2	CASSYSPEGLYGYTF	TGTGCCAGCAGTTACTCGCCGGAGGGGCTCTATGGCTACACCTTC
TRBV29-1	once	.	TRBJ2-5	CSVERTDRETQYF	TGCAGCGTTGAGCGGACAGATAGAGAGACCCAGTACTTC
TRBV10-2	.	TRBD1	TRBJ1-5	CASSRRTGHQPQHF	TGCGCCAGCAGTCGGCGGACAGGGCATCAGCCCCAGCATTTT
TRBV7-2	.	TRBD1	TRBJ1-5	CASSPDRGYQPQHF	TGTGCCAGCAGCCCGGACAGGGGATATCAGCCCCAGCATTTT
TRBV5-5	.	.	TRBJ1-2	CASSLARIRSGYTF	TGTGCCAGCAGCTTGGCCAGGATCCGAAGTGGCTACACCTTC
TRBV5-1	.	TRBD1	TRBJ2-6	CASSFRDRGDSGANVLTF	TGCGCCAGCAGCTTTAGGGACAGGGGCGACTCTGGGGCCAACGTCCTGACTTTC
TRBV4-1	.	TRBD2	TRBJ2-1	CASSQDRAARGGYNEQFF	TGCGCCAGCAGCCAAGACAGGGCCGCGCGGGGGGGCTATAATGAGCAGTTCTTC
TRBV23-1	.	.	TRBJ1-5	CASSPFFVGNQPQHF	TGCGCCAGCAGTCCGTTTTTTGTCGGCAATCAGCCCCAGCATTTT
TRBV6-5	.	TRBD1	TRBJ1-4	CASSMTGRNEKLFF	TGTGCCAGCAGTATGACAGGGCGTAATGAAAAACTGTTTTTT
TRBV7-2	.	.	TRBJ1-6	CASSITTNSPLHF	TGTGCCAGCAGCATCACTACTAATTCACCCCTCCACTTT